Below, 11 T cell receptor beta chains from the same sample are listed, as sequenced in a study of blood T cell repertoires in COVID-19. The table came from immunoSEQ multiplex PCR; TCRdb's copy has only in-frame clones and leaves some out. This repertoire shows over 130,000 clones, 70% to 80% found once; its top ten account for roughly 9%. Sequencing used peripheral blood. The source is a woman between 50 and 59 years old with active or convalescent COVID-19.

CDR3: CASRTDRGTYEQYF. CDR3 coding DNA: TGTGCCAGCAGAACGGACAGGGGTACCTACGAGCAGTACTTC. V is TRBV4-2 and J is TRBJ2-7; 9 bases line up with TRBD1. This CDR3 has 14 residues. J was trimmed by 2 bases and V by 6 bases; bases with no gene match: 5. Germline assignment: CDR1 LGHNA and CDR2 YNFKEQ.

The chain recombines TRBV3-1 (or the pseudogene TRBV3-2) with TRBJ1-2; 8 positions match TRBD1. The length of the CDR3 is 15 residues. CDR1 LGHDT and CDR2 YNNKEL come from the germline V gene (reference sequence). The J segment lost 7 bases and the V segment lost 2 bases, leaving 9 bases of the junction unmatched. For the CDR3, the DNA is TGTGCCAGCAGCCAACCCCTGGACAGGGTTGGTGGCTACACCTTC. Translating gives CASSQPLDRVGGYTF.

The chain links TRBV2 to TRBJ1-4, with TRBD1 identical over 10 bases. This CDR3 region has 15 residues. Losses at the gene ends were 2 bases for V and 7 bases for J; bases not matched to a gene: 4. The germline V gene has CDR1 SNHLY and CDR2 FYNNEI. CDR3 sequence: CASSELGQGVEKLFF. As DNA, the CDR3 is TGTGCCAGCAGTGAATTAGGACAGGGGGTTGAAAAACTGTTTTTT.

CDR3 amino acids: CASSQEKSGYDNSPLHF. CDR3 bases: TGCGCCAGCAGCCAAGAGAAGTCGGGGTATGATAATTCACCCCTCCACTTT. This chain links TRBV4-1 with TRBJ1-6; no reliable D call. Looked up from germline, CDR1 is MGHRA and CDR2 is YSYEKL. The germline V and J ends were trimmed by 0 bases and 5 bases, with 14 bases remaining between them. The CDR3 is 17 amino acids.

The chain joins TRBV5-5 to TRBJ2-7, with 11 bases fitting TRBD2. The V gene end was trimmed by 0 bases and the J gene end by 0 bases; junction bases not matched to a gene: 8. The CDR3 sequence is 18 residues long. Germline V gives CDR1 SGHKS, CDR2 YYEKEE (reference sequence). The CDR3 region has the DNA TGTGCCAGCAGCTTGGCTATGACTAGCGGGATGAGCTCCTACGAGCAGTACTTC. Protein: CASSLAMTSGMSSYEQYF.

The chain uses TRBV29-1 and TRBJ2-3, with 7 positions matching TRBD1. This CDR3 spans 15 amino acids. Germline V lookup: CDR1 SQVTM, CDR2 ANQGSEA. Trimming cost V 8 bases and J 1 base; bases outside gene matches: 12. The CDR3 here is CSSSELGGGTDTQYF. DNA for the CDR3: TGCAGCTCCTCCGAGTTAGGGGGCGGCACAGATACGCAGTATTTT.

This clone was detected ten times or more. The rearrangement joins TRBV2 to TRBJ2-1, with 7 bases aligning to TRBD1. The germline V gene encodes CDR1 SNHLY and CDR2 FYNNEI. The CDR3 extends over 14 amino acids. Trimming removed 7 bases from V and 6 bases from J; junction bases left unmatched: 9. CDR3 residues: CASKDGTAANEQFF. The CDR3 DNA sequence: TGTGCCAGCAAGGACGGGACAGCCGCCAATGAGCAGTTCTTC.

The CDR3: CASSFQNTGELFF. The CDR3 coding sequence is TGTGCCAGCAGCTTTCAGAACACCGGGGAGCTGTTTTTT. This chain links TRBV21-1 with TRBJ2-2; whether TRBD1, the table's D call, matches the DNA was not checked. TRBV21-1 is given as a pseudogene. The CDR3 totals 13 residues.

The J gene is TRBJ2-3, the V gene TRBV27, with 7 nucleotides matching TRBD1. CDR1 is MNHEY and CDR2 is SMNVEV in the germline V gene (reference sequence). V shed 1 base and J 2 bases; nucleotides not matched to a gene: 6. The CDR3 contains 16 residues. The CDR3 DNA reads TGTGCCAGCAGTTTATTAGGGACAGAGCTCACAGATACGCAGTATTTT. Protein sequence: CASSLLGTELTDTQYF.

The chain recombines TRBV25-1 with TRBJ1-2; D call uncertain. The V and J ends lost 2 bases and 5 bases respectively, with 15 bases between them. Germline loops: CDR1 MGHDK, CDR2 SYGVNS. The CDR3 sequence is 15 residues long. This CDR3 reads CASSETPARGYGYTF. In DNA, the CDR3 is TGTGCCAGCAGTGAAACCCCCGCGAGAGGTTATGGCTACACCTTC.

The table lists this clone with a count of one. V usage is TRBV11-1 and J usage is TRBJ1-6; tentatively, D is TRBD1 (6 bases). V was trimmed by 1 base and J by 10 bases, leaving 17 bases between them. CDR1 is SGHAT and CDR2 is FQDESV in the germline V gene (reference sequence). The CDR3 totals 16 residues. The CDR3 DNA reads as TGTGCCAGCAGCTTAGTTCCGGGGGGCGCCGACTCACCCCTCCACTTT. It specifies CASSLVPGGADSPLHF.